This T cell receptor (beta chain) originates from a study of cytomegalovirus exposure and HLA in healthy donors. With 2 bases removed from V and 7 bases from J, the gap between germline ends came to 12 bases. CDR1 and CDR2 (germline): MDHEN, SYDVKM. The CDR3 totals 14 residues. Assay used: immunoSEQ multiplex PCR; TCRdb lists only in-frame clones, some missing. This sample yields fewer than 130,000 clones, of which roughly 88% are seen a single time; more than 1.4% belongs to the top ten. This TCR derives from a young woman in good health and CMV-seropositive. The gene calls are TRBV28 and TRBJ1-5; tentatively, D is TRBD1 (6 bases). The source material was PBMCs. CDR3 residues: CASSLGRGLQPQHF. The CDR3 DNA is TGTGCCAGCAGTTTAGGCAGGGGCTTACAGCCCCAGCATTTT.